This is a list of T cell receptor beta chains from one sample in a study of cytotoxic CD8 clonotypes in ibrutinib-treated CLL. Sequencing used immunoSEQ multiplex PCR; TCRdb keeps in-frame clones, though not all of them. The top ten clones hold approximately 15% of a sample with hundreds of thousands of clones, 70% of them seen once. Sequenced here: PBMCs, sampled after 24 months of ibrutinib treatment. The receptors were sampled from a human donor with chronic lymphocytic leukemia. The CDR3 runs from the conserved cysteine through the conserved F or W. The D gene is left open where the match is weak. A row's size may be missing; if present it is once, few, many or a size class.

v_call	clone_size	j_call	d_call	cdr3_nt	cdr3_aa
TRBV7-6	NA	TRBJ2-2	NA	TGTGCCAGCAGCAGCCCTGGGGCAGGTTGGACCGGGGAGCTGTTTTTT	CASSSPGAGWTGELFF
TRBV6-5	NA	TRBJ2-1	TRBD2	TGTGCCAGCAGCCCGGGGACTAGCGAGTTCTCGTGGGTCTTC	CASSPGTSEFSWVF
TRBV5-4	NA	TRBJ2-2	NA	TGTGCCAGCAGCTTGGGAGGTGGGGGCCCGAACACCGGGGAGCTGTTTTTT	CASSLGGGGPNTGELFF
TRBV4-3	once	TRBJ2-7	NA	TGCGCCAGCAGCCAGGGGCATTTCTCCTACGAGCAGTACTTC	CASSQGHFSYEQYF
TRBV7-8	few	TRBJ2-5	NA	TGTGCCAGCAGCCTCACCCAGCAGGGGACCCAGTACTTC	CASSLTQQGTQYF
TRBV5-1	NA	TRBJ2-3	NA	TGCGCCAGCAGCTTGGTTACTAGCACAGATACGCAGTATTTT	CASSLVTSTDTQYF
TRBV27	NA	TRBJ1-2	NA	TGTGCCAGCAGGAGTTTAGAAGGGGCGGCCGGCTACACCTTC	CASRSLEGAAGYTF
TRBV7-9	few	TRBJ2-7	NA	TGTGCCAGCAGCGTCATTAATCAGGGGAGGTACGAGCAGTACTTC	CASSVINQGRYEQYF
TRBV18	NA	TRBJ2-3	TRBD1	TGTGCCAGCTCACCTATAGGGACAGGCTCAGATACGCAGTATTTT	CASSPIGTGSDTQYF
TRBV15	NA	TRBJ2-1	NA	TGTGCCACCAGCACTTGGGGGCTCAATGAGCAGTTCTTC	CATSTWGLNEQFF
TRBV28	NA	TRBJ2-2	TRBD2	TGTGCCAGCAGTGACATAGCGGGAGTCGGCGGGGAGCTGTTTTTT	CASSDIAGVGGELFF
TRBV28	NA	TRBJ2-7	NA	TGTGCCAGCAGTTTAGTAGGGGACGAGCAGTACTTC	CASSLVGDEQYF
TRBV4-3	NA	TRBJ1-2	NA	TGCGCCAGCAGCCAAGAATCGACGGTAAACTATGGCTACACCTTC	CASSQESTVNYGYTF
TRBV27	NA	TRBJ2-1	TRBD2	TGTGCCAGCAGCCACAACCGGGGGACTAGGGGCAATGAGCAGTTCTTC	CASSHNRGTRGNEQFF
TRBV9	NA	TRBJ2-5	NA	TGTGCCAGCAGCGGGGGGCTTTGGGAGACCCAGTACTTC	CASSGGLWETQYF
TRBV27	NA	TRBJ2-7	TRBD2	TGTGCCAGCAGTTACCTAAATCTAGCGGGGGCCTACGAGCAGTACTTC	CASSYLNLAGAYEQYF
TRBV11-2	NA	TRBJ2-1	NA	TGTGCCAGCAGCTTATCGGCGGTGGGTGAGCAGTTCTTC	CASSLSAVGEQFF
TRBV6-5	NA	TRBJ2-7	TRBD1	TGTGCCAGCAGTTACTCTACCACCGGACAGGGCCTACGCTTC	CASSYSTTGQGLRF
TRBV6-5	NA	TRBJ2-5	NA	TGTGCCAGCAGTTACTCGGGCGGGCGCCGAGAGACCCAGTACTTC	CASSYSGGRRETQYF
TRBV29-1	NA	TRBJ2-3	TRBD2	TGCAGCGTTTCGGGACTAGCGGGATTGGGAGATACGCAGTATTTT	CSVSGLAGLGDTQYF
TRBV7-7	NA	TRBJ2-2	NA	TGTGCTAGCAGCTTAGCCAGAGCCGCGAACACCGGGGAGCTGTTTTTT	CASSLARAANTGELFF
TRBV29-1	few	TRBJ1-2	NA	TGCAGCGTTGAAAGAGGGGAGGGCTACACCTTC	CSVERGEGYTF
TRBV30	NA	TRBJ2-5	TRBD2	TGTGCCTGGAGTGCGGGGGGAGCGGAGACCCAGTACTTC	CAWSAGGAETQYF
TRBV28	NA	TRBJ2-1	TRBD2	TGTGCCAGCAGTAAGGGACTAGCGGGAGAGTACAATGAGCAGTTCTTC	CASSKGLAGEYNEQFF
TRBV6-5	NA	TRBJ2-2	NA	TGTGCCAGCAGACAGGGAACAAACACCGGGGAGCTGTTTTTT	CASRQGTNTGELFF
TRBV28	NA	TRBJ1-2	TRBD1	TGTGCCAGCAGTCCGGACAGGGGGCCGTATGGCTACACCTTC	CASSPDRGPYGYTF
TRBV18	few	TRBJ2-1	NA	TGTGCCAGCTCACCGGCCTACAATGAGCAGTTCTTC	CASSPAYNEQFF
TRBV30	NA	TRBJ1-5	TRBD1	TGTGCCTGGAGTCAAGGCCAGGGGGCAGGGCAGCCCCAGCATTTT	CAWSQGQGAGQPQHF
TRBV1	NA	TRBJ2-2	NA	TGCACCAGCAGCCGACTCGGACTAGCCAGACCATTGAACACCGGGGAGCTGTTTTTT	CTSSRLGLARPLNTGELFF
TRBV7-3	NA	TRBJ2-7	TRBD2	TGTGCCAGCAGTTTCGGACTAGCGGGAGCGAGTGGCGAGCAGTACTTC	CASSFGLAGASGEQYF
TRBV29-1	NA	TRBJ1-1	TRBD1	TGCAGCGCCGGCGTTGGGACAGTCGAAGCTTTCTTT	CSAGVGTVEAFF
TRBV5-1	NA	TRBJ2-4	NA	TGCGCCAGCAGCTTGTGGGGCGGAGAAAACATTCAGTACTTC	CASSLWGGENIQYF
TRBV9	NA	TRBJ2-1	TRBD2	TGTGCCAGCAGCGTATCTTTGGGTAGCGGGATCGAAGTACCACAGATTAATGAGCAGTTCTTC	CASSVSLGSGIEVPQINEQFF
TRBV5-1	NA	TRBJ1-2	NA	TGCGCCAGCAGCTTGGTCGGCAGGGGAGGAGATGGCTACACCTTC	CASSLVGRGGDGYTF
TRBV5-1	NA	TRBJ2-7	NA	TGCGCCAGCAGCTTATTAGGGGTAAACGAGCAGTACTTC	CASSLLGVNEQYF
TRBV5-1	NA	TRBJ1-1	NA	TGCGCCACCAACCAAGGGGGGGACACTGAAGCTTTCTTT	CATNQGGDTEAFF
TRBV5-1	NA	TRBJ1-2	TRBD1	TGCGCCAGCAGCGCGCGTGGGGACAGTCCGGAGGGCTACACCTTC	CASSARGDSPEGYTF
TRBV28	few	TRBJ1-2	NA	TGTGCCAGCAGTTTTGGTGCGACAGTCTATGGCTACACCTTC	CASSFGATVYGYTF
TRBV25-1	NA	TRBJ2-1	TRBD1	TGTGCCAGCAGTAGTGGGACAGGGACGTCCTACAATGAGCAGTTCTTC	CASSSGTGTSYNEQFF
TRBV15	NA	TRBJ2-3	NA	TGTGCCACCAGCAGACAGGTTCTGACAGATACGCAGTATTTT	CATSRQVLTDTQYF
TRBV27	NA	TRBJ2-2	NA	TGTGCCAGCAGTTGGGCCGGAGGGACCGGGGAGCTGTTTTTT	CASSWAGGTGELFF
TRBV4-1	NA	TRBJ2-7	NA	TGCGCCAGCAGCCAAGATCTCAGGGTATTCGTCGAGCAGTACTTC	CASSQDLRVFVEQYF
TRBV19	NA	TRBJ2-5	TRBD2	TGTGCCAGTAGTAAGCGGGAGGCGAGGTGGGGGACCCAGTACTTC	CASSKREARWGTQYF
TRBV4-2	NA	TRBJ1-2	NA	TGTGCCAGCAGCCAAGAGAGGGACCGCCTCTATGGCTACACCTTC	CASSQERDRLYGYTF
TRBV19	NA	TRBJ1-1	NA	TGTGCCAGTAGTATGACCGGGGGGACTGAAGCTTTCTTT	CASSMTGGTEAFF
TRBV2	NA	TRBJ1-2	NA	TGTGCCAGCAGTGAATATGCAGGGCCCTATGGCTACACCTTC	CASSEYAGPYGYTF
TRBV27	few	TRBJ1-5	NA	TGTGCCAGCAGCCCACGGGCAAGGGCCAATCAGCCCCAGCATTTT	CASSPRARANQPQHF